This T cell receptor (beta chain) was retrieved from a study of blood T cell repertoires in COVID-19. Across the whole study: Both acute and convalescent COVID-19 samples were obtained from the United States, Italy and Spain. Sample material is recorded as cDNA or gDNA derived from T cells, B-cell-depleted T cells, or PBMCs.

Germline CDR1 is LGHNA and CDR2 is YNFKEQ. V lost 1 base and J 5 bases, leaving 14 bases between the germline ends. CDR3 length: 15 amino acids. As handled by the study authors: Using reference gene primer amplification, nucleated cell counts were estimated. Sequenced by immunoSEQ multiplex PCR; TCRdb stores in-frame clones only, minus some. That table furnishes V, J and clone size, whereas the DNA furnished D and trimming. The data hold roughly 39,000 clones, with approximately 91% observed a single time. This TCR was recovered from a human donor in a cohort sampled during active COVID-19. Sequenced input: peripheral blood. The gene calls are TRBV4-2 and TRBJ2-5; D might be TRBD1 (5 bases). The CDR3 coding sequence is TGTGCCAGCAGCCAAGCCAGGGAATCCCAGGAGACCCAGTACTTC. This codes for CASSQARESQETQYF.